These 15 T cell receptor beta chains were all obtained from the same sample, sequenced in a study of cytomegalovirus exposure and HLA in healthy donors. The assay was immunoSEQ multiplex PCR, and TCRdb's table has in-frame clones only and misses some. The sample lists over 110,000 clones, about 86% seen once, with about 2.7% in the top ten. The sequenced sample consisted of PBMCs. These receptors all come from a man younger than 35 in good health and CMV-seronegative.

This clone was seen only a few times. The chain links TRBV4-2 to TRBJ2-5; 9 bases map to TRBD2. Germline assignment: CDR1 LGHNA and CDR2 YNFKEQ. The junction had 0 bases not matched to a gene; V was cut back by 0 bases and J by 1 base. The CDR3 has 15 residues. The CDR3: CASSQERGGQETQYF. DNA for the CDR3: TGTGCCAGCAGCCAAGAGCGGGGGGGCCAAGAGACCCAGTACTTC.

The chain uses TRBV6-6 and TRBJ1-6; D is unclear. The CDR3 is made up of 15 amino acids. Looked up from germline, CDR1 is MNHNY and CDR2 is SVGAGI (reference sequence). V was clipped by 0 bases and J by 7 bases, with 10 bases between them. Written as DNA, the CDR3 is TGTGCCAGCAGTTACTCGAGGACTAGAAATTCACCCCTCCACTTT. It translates to CASSYSRTRNSPLHF.

V is TRBV7-9 and J is TRBJ2-5; weak D call: TRBD1 (5 bases). V lost 1 base and J 1 base, leaving 10 bases between the germline ends. Germline V CDR1 and CDR2: SEHNR, FQNEAQ (reference sequence). The CDR3 totals 15 residues. This CDR3 is CASSLGGRAQETQYF. In nucleotides, the CDR3 is TGTGCCAGCAGCTTAGGCGGCAGGGCCCAAGAGACCCAGTACTTC. Drawing the rest from reference TRBV7-9 and TRBJ2-5, the complete variable domain is DTGVSQNPRHKITKRGQNVTFRCDPISEHNRLYWYRQTLGQGPEFLTYFQNEAQLEKSRLLSDRFSAERPKGSFSTLEIQRTEQGDSAMYLCASSLGGRAQETQYFGPGTRLLVL.

The J gene is TRBJ1-5, the V gene TRBV7-8; TRBD1 is a possible D gene (6 bases). This CDR3 is 14 amino acids long. Germline-derived CDR1 and CDR2 are SGHVS and FQNEAQ. Trimming took off 1 base at V and 7 bases at J, with 11 bases between the two ends. DNA of the CDR3: TGTGCCAGCAGCTTAGAGGGGGAGTACCAGCCCCAGCATTTT. Translation: CASSLEGEYQPQHF.

This clone was observed a single time. J is TRBJ2-7 and V is TRBV6-1; D is undetermined. The ends were cut back, 3 bases at V and 0 bases at J, with 6 bases in the middle. The length of the CDR3 is 13 residues. The germline gives CDR1 MNHNS, CDR2 SASEGT. As DNA, the CDR3 is TGTGCCAGCAGTGACAGGCCCTCCTACGAGCAGTACTTC. It encodes CASSDRPSYEQYF.

In its sample, this clone was seen a few times. The chain uses TRBV10-2 and TRBJ1-6; TRBD1 is a possible D gene (6 bases). CDR1 is WSHSY and CDR2 is SAAADI in the germline V gene. The ends were cut back, 3 bases at V and 13 bases at J, with 13 bases in the middle. The CDR3 extends over 13 amino acids. Written as DNA, the CDR3 is TGCGCCAGCAGTGAAACGGACAGAGGGCCCCTCCACTTT. It encodes CASSETDRGPLHF.

This clone has a single count. The chain couples TRBV9 to TRBJ2-2, with D maybe TRBD2 (6 bases). The V end lost 1 base, the J end lost 5 bases, and 12 bases lay between the germline ends. In germline, CDR1 is SGDLS, CDR2 YYNGEE. The CDR3 extends over 15 amino acids. The CDR3 coding sequence is TGTGCCAGCAGCGTAATAGGTGCGGGAACCGGGGAGCTGTTTTTT. Translating gives CASSVIGAGTGELFF.

The chain uses TRBV28 and TRBJ1-2; unclear D gene. Germline V gene lookup returns CDR1 MDHEN and CDR2 SYDVKM. The germline V and J ends were trimmed by 4 bases and 7 bases, with 13 bases remaining between them. The CDR3 runs to 13 residues. The CDR3 region has the DNA TGTGCCAGCAGTTCCCCGCCTCCCGGTGGCTACACCTTC. Amino acids: CASSSPPPGGYTF.

This clone has a handful of counts. The rearrangement links TRBV30 to TRBJ1-5; 7 nucleotides agree with TRBD1. The V and J ends lost 0 bases and 7 bases, in that order; junction bases with no gene match: 6. CDR1 GTSNPN and CDR2 SVGIG come from the germline V gene (reference sequence). This CDR3 comprises 14 residues. CDR3 amino acids: CAWSVRQGIQPQHF. CDR3 nucleotide sequence: TGTGCCTGGAGTGTACGACAGGGCATACAGCCCCAGCATTTT. The full variable domain, with the rest looked up from reference TRBV30 and TRBJ1-5, is SQTIHQWPATLVQPVGSPLSLECTVEGTSNPNLYWYRQAAGRGLQLLFYSVGIGQISSEVPQNLSASRPQDRQFILSSKKLLLSDSGFYLCAWSVRQGIQPQHFGDGTRLSIL.

Note on this clone: The same CDR3 can be traced to other DNA sequences in this sample. The chain recombines TRBV11-2 with TRBJ2-7; D ambiguous. There are 14 residues in the CDR3. Trimming removed 0 bases from V and 5 bases from J, with 11 bases in between. The V gene's germline CDR1 is SGHAT and CDR2 FQNNGV. CDR3 in DNA: TGTGCCAGCAGCTTAGAAAAGGCTAGAGACGAGCAGTACTTC. It codes for CASSLEKARDEQYF.

J is TRBJ1-5 and V is TRBV21-1; TRBD1 is the table's D call and was not checked against the DNA. TRBV21-1 counts as a pseudogene. The CDR3 is 15 residues long. This CDR3 reads CASSGRQRSNQPQHF. Here the CDR3 DNA reads TGTGCCAGCAGCGGACGACAGCGTAGCAATCAGCCCCAGCATTTT.

The V and J genes are TRBV25-1 and TRBJ2-6; 8 bases map to TRBD2. Germline loops: CDR1 MGHDK, CDR2 SYGVNS. The CDR3 loop spans 17 amino acids. Trimming took 4 bases from V and 2 from J; bases not matched to a gene: 7. The DNA of the CDR3 is TGTGCCAGCAGTGCAGCGGGAGAGGGAACTGGGGCCAACGTCCTGACTTTC. It yields the protein CASSAAGEGTGANVLTF.

This chain uses TRBV19 with TRBJ2-7, with 8 bases identical to TRBD1. The V gene's germline CDR1 is LNHDA and CDR2 SQIVND (reference sequence). The CDR3 runs to 12 residues. The ends lost 7 bases at V and 6 bases at J; junction bases unmatched: 5. The CDR3 reads CASKGQAPEQYF. The CDR3 nucleotides read TGTGCCAGTAAGGGACAGGCCCCCGAGCAGTACTTC.

This clone was seen a single time. This chain joins TRBV5-6 and TRBJ2-3; a possible D gene is TRBD1 (5 bases). Germline CDR1 and CDR2: SGHDT and YYEEEE. The CDR3 has 17 residues. Trimming left V 4 bases short and J 5 bases short, with 23 bases between. This CDR3 is CASSPIGASQGVDTQYF. The CDR3 bases are TGTGCCAGCAGCCCTATTGGGGCCTCCCAGGGTGTAGATACGCAGTATTTT. Supplemented by reference TRBV5-6 and TRBJ2-3, the full variable domain reads DAGVTQSPTHLIKTRGQQVTLRCSPKSGHDTVSWYQQALGQGPQFIFQYYEEEERQRGNFPDRFSGHQFPNYSSELNVNALLLGDSALYLCASSPIGASQGVDTQYFGPGTRLTVL.

Only a few counts were recorded for this clone. This chain links TRBV19 with TRBJ2-7; D might be TRBD1 (6 bases). V lost 6 bases to trimming and J lost 5 bases, with 14 bases between them. Per germline, CDR1 LNHDA and CDR2 SQIVND (reference sequence). This CDR3 has 13 amino acids. The CDR3 DNA is TGTGCCAGTAGCCGGGACATAGAAGACGAGCAGTACTTC. This encodes CASSRDIEDEQYF. The full variable domain, its missing parts supplied by reference TRBV19 and TRBJ2-7, is DGGITQSPKYLFRKEGQNVTLSCEQNLNHDAMYWYRQDPGQGLRLIYYSQIVNDFQKGDIAEGYSVSREKKESFPLTVTSAQKNPTAFYLCASSRDIEDEQYFGPGTRLTVT.